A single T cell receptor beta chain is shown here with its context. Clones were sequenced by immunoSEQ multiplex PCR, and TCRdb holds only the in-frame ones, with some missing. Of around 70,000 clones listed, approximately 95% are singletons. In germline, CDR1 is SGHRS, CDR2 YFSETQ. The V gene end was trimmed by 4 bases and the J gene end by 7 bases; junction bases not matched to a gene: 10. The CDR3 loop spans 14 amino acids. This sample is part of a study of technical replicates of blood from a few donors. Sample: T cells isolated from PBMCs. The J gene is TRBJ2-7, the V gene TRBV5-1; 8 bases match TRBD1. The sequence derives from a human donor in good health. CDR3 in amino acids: CASSPDREPSEQYF. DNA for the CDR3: TGCGCCAGCAGCCCGGACAGGGAACCGAGTGAGCAGTACTTC.